Each of the 15 T cell receptor beta chains below was sequenced from the same sample in a study of cytomegalovirus exposure and HLA in healthy donors. The study ran its PCR with 60 Vbeta and 13 Jbeta primers. Data came from immunoSEQ multiplex PCR; TCRdb stores just in-frame clones and leaves some out. The repertoire holds around 150,000 clones, with around 75% as singletons. Sequenced: PBMCs. Every receptor here comes from a man between 60 and 75 years old in good health and CMV-seronegative.

This CDR3 is CASSQDWRGAGAHEQYF. The CDR3 region has the DNA TGTGCCAGCAGCCAAGATTGGCGGGGAGCGGGAGCCCACGAGCAGTACTTC. The rearrangement uses TRBV4-2 and TRBJ2-7, with 8 positions matching TRBD2. Trimming cost V 0 bases and J 5 bases; bases outside gene matches: 12. The germline V gene encodes CDR1 LGHNA and CDR2 YNFKEQ. This CDR3 has 17 residues.

This sequence joins TRBV7-9 and TRBJ2-2, with D hard to call. Trimming took off 2 bases at V and 5 bases at J, with 6 bases between the two ends. Germline V gene sequence: CDR1 SEHNR, CDR2 FQNEAQ (reference sequence). This CDR3 has 13 amino acids. The CDR3 coding sequence is TGTGCCAGCAGCTTACTACGGACCGGGGAGCTGTTTTTT. As protein: CASSLLRTGELFF.

This rearrangement joins TRBV30 to TRBJ1-2, with D unresolved. From germline, CDR1 is GTSNPN and CDR2 SVGIG (reference sequence). The ends were cut back, 0 bases at V and 7 bases at J, with 9 bases in the middle. The length of the CDR3 is 12 residues. The CDR3 here is CAWSVSSGGYTF. CDR3 in DNA: TGTGCCTGGAGTGTAAGTTCGGGTGGCTACACCTTC.

This clone showed up just a few times. The chain joins TRBV20-1 to TRBJ1-2; D not certain. The CDR3 runs 11 residues. Germline V gene lookup returns CDR1 DFQATT and CDR2 SNEGSKA (reference sequence). Trimming removed 5 bases from V and 6 bases from J, with 10 bases in between. The CDR3 sequence is CSASPGHGYTF. The DNA of the CDR3 is TGCAGTGCTTCTCCAGGTCATGGCTACACCTTC.

V and J are TRBV11-1 and TRBJ1-5; TRBD1 aligns across 7 bases. This CDR3 contains 15 residues. J lost 7 bases, V lost 5 bases, and 11 bases had no gene match. Germline-derived CDR1 and CDR2 are SGHAT and FQDESV (reference sequence). CDR3: CASSARQGAGQPQHF. CDR3 nucleotide sequence: TGTGCCAGCAGCGCCCGACAGGGAGCAGGGCAGCCCCAGCATTTT.

The rearrangement uses TRBV6-5 and TRBJ1-6; D gene uncertain. The CDR3 extends over 13 amino acids. Germline loops: CDR1 MNHEY, CDR2 SVGAGI. The V gene lost 6 bases and the J gene lost 7 bases, with 10 bases spanning the gap. The CDR3 is CASRVEWNSPLHF. CDR3 nucleotide sequence: TGTGCCAGCAGAGTTGAGTGGAATTCACCCCTCCACTTT.

The genes are TRBV19 and TRBJ2-3; the D gene is possibly TRBD1 (5 bases). Germline values: CDR1 LNHDA, CDR2 SQIVND (reference sequence). CDR3 size: 14 residues. Between the trimmed V and J ends, which lost 5 bases and 2 bases, there was a span of 11 bases. DNA of the CDR3: TGTGCCAGTAGTGTAAGACAGTACACAGATACGCAGTATTTT. It translates to CASSVRQYTDTQYF.

V is TRBV2 and J is TRBJ2-5; D possibly corresponds to TRBD1 (5 bases). The V end lost 5 bases, the J end lost 3 bases, and 10 bases lay between the germline ends. CDR1 and CDR2 (germline): SNHLY, FYNNEI. The CDR3 is 13 residues long. In DNA form, the CDR3 reads TGTGCCAGCAGTCCAGGGCGCGAAGAGACCCAGTACTTC. As protein: CASSPGREETQYF.

The chain joins TRBV4-1 to TRBJ2-7; the D gene is possibly TRBD1 (5 bases). The V and J ends lost 3 bases and 1 base respectively, with 7 bases between them. Germline V gives CDR1 MGHRA, CDR2 YSYEKL. The CDR3 contains 13 residues. CDR3 nucleotide sequence: TGCGCCAGCAGCCAGGGGCCTTCCTACGAGCAGTACTTC. Residues: CASSQGPSYEQYF.

The V call is TRBV27, the J call TRBJ2-2, with TRBD1 matching over 11 bases. The CDR3 sequence is 17 residues long. J was trimmed by 5 bases and V by 8 bases; bases with no gene match: 13. CDR1 MNHEY and CDR2 SMNVEV come from the germline V gene (reference sequence). CDR3 in DNA: TGTGCCAGCGCGATTATGGGACAGGGGGTAGGGACCGGGGAGCTGTTTTTT. Translation gives CASAIMGQGVGTGELFF.

The chain employs TRBV5-1 and TRBJ2-1, with 10 bases lining up with TRBD2. The CDR3 runs 15 residues. V gave up 3 bases and J gave up 5 bases; unmatched junction bases: 5. Germline assignment: CDR1 SGHRS and CDR2 YFSETQ. CDR3 loop: CASSSGLALDNEQFF. CDR3 nucleotides: TGCGCCAGCAGCTCGGGACTAGCGCTTGACAATGAGCAGTTCTTC.

The chain employs TRBV30 and TRBJ2-7; no definite D call. V was pared by 3 bases and J by 2 bases, with 11 bases between. The CDR3 length is 13 residues. CDR1 and CDR2 (germline): GTSNPN, SVGIG (reference sequence). The CDR3 protein is CAWSEDSPYEQYF. The CDR3 DNA is TGTGCCTGGAGCGAAGATAGCCCCTACGAGCAGTACTTC.

The chain uses TRBV30 and TRBJ1-1, with 9 bases lining up with TRBD1. Germline CDR1 reads GTSNPN; CDR2 reads SVGIG (reference sequence). The J segment lost 4 bases and the V segment lost 0 bases, leaving 9 bases of the junction unmatched. This CDR3 region has 16 residues. CDR3: CAWSVQSGQGSTEAFF. The CDR3 DNA reads as TGTGCCTGGAGTGTACAGTCAGGACAGGGGAGCACTGAAGCTTTCTTT.

The chain is built from TRBV4-1 and TRBJ2-1; TRBD2 matches 7 bases. Trimming took 0 bases from V and 2 from J; bases not matched to a gene: 4. The germline V gene has CDR1 MGHRA and CDR2 YSYEKL. This CDR3 is built from 16 residues. CDR3 sequence: CASSQDTGGTYNEQFF. The CDR3 DNA sequence: TGCGCCAGCAGCCAAGATACGGGAGGAACCTACAATGAGCAGTTCTTC.

The genes are TRBV29-1 and TRBJ2-5; D might be TRBD1 (6 bases). Germline CDR1 is SQVTM and CDR2 is ANQGSEA. Trimming stripped 3 bases from V and 1 base from J, with 15 bases between. The CDR3 contains 15 residues. The CDR3: CSVEDSTETQETQYF. The CDR3 DNA sequence: TGCAGCGTTGAGGACAGCACCGAAACCCAAGAGACCCAGTACTTC.